These 10 T cell receptor beta chains came from one sample sequenced in a study of OX40 agonist ivuxolimab in advanced cancers. Clones were sequenced by immunoSEQ multiplex PCR, and TCRdb holds only the in-frame ones, with some missing. Altogether around 65,000 clones are present, 70% to 90% being singletons, with the ten largest covering under 20%. Sequencing was performed on CD4+ or CD8+ T cells sorted from blood, taken in a trial of the OX40 agonist ivuxolimab. These receptors all come from an adult with an advanced solid tumor such as melanoma, head and neck, liver or kidney cancer.

Comments on this clone: The junction shows a germline mismatch at one end, possibly a read error. The gene calls are TRBV2 and TRBJ2-7; D is possibly TRBD1 or TRBD2 (5 bases each). Germline V gives CDR1 SNHLY, CDR2 FYNNEI. This CDR3 has 15 amino acids. CDR3 DNA: TGTGCCAGCAGCGAAGGGGACGGCCACTACTACGAGCAGTACTTC. Translation gives CASSEGDGHYYEQYF.

This sequence joins TRBV7-3 and TRBJ2-1, with D perhaps matching TRBD2 (6 bases). V was pared by 5 bases and J by 2 bases, with 13 bases between. Germline V lookup: CDR1 SGHTA, CDR2 FQGTGA. The CDR3 consists of 15 residues. The CDR3 DNA reads as TGTGCCAGCAGCCAAGGACTATCGGCCTACAATGAGCAGTTCTTC. Translated: CASSQGLSAYNEQFF. Supplemented by reference TRBV7-3 and TRBJ2-1, the full variable domain reads GAGVSQTPSNKVTEKGKYVELRCDPISGHTALYWYRQSLGQGPEFLIYFQGTGAADDSGLPNDRFFAVRPEGSVSTLKIQRTERGDSAVYLCASSQGLSAYNEQFFGPGTRLTVL.

In this sample, this clone turned up once. The rearrangement joins TRBV28 to TRBJ1-6, with a tentative D call TRBD1 (5 bases). Trimming stripped 2 bases from V and 7 bases from J, with 9 bases between. In germline, CDR1 is MDHEN, CDR2 SYDVKM. CDR3 length: 14 amino acids. CDR3 DNA: TGTGCCAGCAGTTTAAGGGGTGGCAATTCACCCCTCCACTTT. It encodes CASSLRGGNSPLHF.

This rearrangement joins TRBV5-1 to TRBJ1-1, with TRBD1 matching over 8 bases. The CDR3 loop spans 17 amino acids. The V gene end was trimmed by 4 bases and the J gene end by 6 bases; junction bases not matched to a gene: 17. Germline V gene lookup returns CDR1 SGHRS and CDR2 YFSETQ. CDR3 residues: CASSVDRDRFFRAEAFF. In nucleotides, the CDR3 is TGCGCCAGCAGCGTAGACCGGGACAGGTTTTTTCGTGCTGAAGCTTTCTTT.

V and J are TRBV28 and TRBJ2-2, with D possibly matching TRBD2 (6 bases). The CDR3 extends over 16 amino acids. The V gene's germline CDR1 is MDHEN and CDR2 SYDVKM. Trimming stripped 1 base from V and 5 bases from J, with 14 bases between. CDR3 nucleotides: TGTGCCAGCAGTTTATTTCCGGGAGATTCTACCGGGGAGCTGTTTTTT. This encodes CASSLFPGDSTGELFF.

The chain couples TRBV5-5 to TRBJ2-7; 7 bases align to TRBD2. The CDR3 loop spans 14 amino acids. In germline, CDR1 is SGHKS, CDR2 YYEKEE (reference sequence). With 6 bases clipped from V and 2 bases from J, the junction kept 8 bases outside the gene matches. The CDR3 DNA reads as TGTGCCAGCACCGGGTCGGGGGGAACCTACGAGCAGTACTTC. Translating gives CASTGSGGTYEQYF.

In its sample, this clone was seen once. The chain is built from TRBV9 and TRBJ2-3, with D possibly being TRBD1 or TRBD2 (5 bases each). The CDR3 is made up of 15 amino acids. V lost 3 bases and J lost 2, with 13 bases in between. CDR1 is SGDLS, CDR2 YYNGEE, per germline. The CDR3 DNA is TGTGCCAGCAGCGCCACCGGGACGTCCACAGATACGCAGTATTTT. It translates to CASSATGTSTDTQYF.

A note on this clone: Distinct nucleotide sequences in the sample also encode this CDR3. The chain has TRBV19 and TRBJ2-7, with D perhaps TRBD1 (6 bases). Germline CDR1 is LNHDA and CDR2 is SQIVND (reference sequence). With 1 base removed from V and 3 bases from J, the gap between germline ends came to 10 bases. CDR3 size: 14 residues. The CDR3 sequence: CASSIAQDSYEQYF. The CDR3 DNA is TGTGCCAGTAGTATAGCCCAGGACAGCTACGAGCAGTACTTC.

The V call is TRBV11-1, the J call TRBJ2-1, with D possibly being TRBD2 (6 bases). Germline loops: CDR1 SGHAT, CDR2 FQDESV (reference sequence). The CDR3 is 16 residues long. Trimming shortened V by 5 bases and J by 0 bases, and 14 bases separated the two germline ends. CDR3 in DNA: TGTGCCAGCAGCCTAAGTTCCGGGAGCTCCTACAATGAGCAGTTCTTC. Protein: CASSLSSGSSYNEQFF.

CDR3 in amino acids: CASSPIDRVGETQYF. In nucleotides, the CDR3 is TGTGCCAGCAGTCCGATAGACAGGGTTGGCGAGACCCAGTACTTC. The rearrangement links TRBV28 to TRBJ2-5, with TRBD1 matching over 7 bases. CDR1 and CDR2 from the germline V gene are MDHEN and SYDVKM. The CDR3 runs 15 residues. The V segment lost 5 bases and the J segment 5 bases; nucleotides outside the gene matches: 11. Complete variable domain (other parts from reference TRBV28 and TRBJ2-5): DVKVTQSSRYLVKRTGEKVFLECVQDMDHENMFWYRQDPGLGLRLIYFSYDVKMKEKGDIPEGYSVSREKKERFSLILESASTNQTSMYLCASSPIDRVGETQYFGPGTRLLVL.